Each of the 8 T cell receptor beta chains below was sequenced from the same sample in a study of chemoradiotherapy in HPV16-positive cancers. Profiling relied on immunoSEQ multiplex PCR, and the TCRdb table lists in-frame clones only, not all of them. Of 30,000 to 40,000 clones listed, about four fifths are singletons. This material consisted of blood, taken from a patient who underwent chemoradiotherapy. The receptors stem from a human donor with HPV-associated anogenital cancer.

This rearrangement joins TRBV6-5 to TRBJ2-3; 10 nucleotides line up with TRBD2. The CDR3 spans 15 residues. CDR1 and CDR2 from the germline V gene are MNHEY and SVGAGI. V was clipped by 6 bases and J by 3 bases; unmatched bases: 6. DNA of the CDR3: TGTGCCAGCAGGGGATCGGGACTAGCGACAGATACGCAGTATTTT. Translation gives CASRGSGLATDTQYF.

This clone was seen only a few times. J is TRBJ1-6 and V is TRBV27; D is perhaps TRBD1 (5 bases). Between the trimmed V and J ends, which lost 5 bases and 9 bases, there was a span of 8 bases. Germline CDR1 and CDR2: MNHEY and SMNVEV (reference sequence). The CDR3 length is 12 residues. The CDR3 here is CASSIRGSPLHF. The CDR3 region has the DNA TGTGCCAGCAGTATAAGGGGTTCACCCCTCCACTTT.

The genes are TRBV18 and TRBJ2-7, with D perhaps TRBD1 or TRBD2 (5 bases each). The V end was cut by 4 bases, the J end by 0 bases, with 13 bases between. The CDR3 is made up of 15 amino acids. CDR1 KGHSH and CDR2 LQKENI come from the germline V gene. The CDR3 DNA is TGTGCCAGCTCACTCCGGGACCTCTCCTCCTACGAGCAGTACTTC. Protein: CASSLRDLSSYEQYF.

The chain recombines TRBV7-9 with TRBJ2-5, with D perhaps TRBD2 (5 bases). This CDR3 comprises 14 residues. V lost 2 bases to trimming and J lost 5 bases, with 12 bases between them. The germline CDR1 and CDR2 sequences are SEHNR and FQNEAQ (reference sequence). CDR3 amino acids: CASSLRGYGETQYF. The CDR3 bases are TGTGCCAGCAGCTTAAGAGGGTACGGCGAGACCCAGTACTTC.

V gene TRBV7-8 combines with J gene TRBJ2-7; 10 positions agree with TRBD1. Trimming took 4 bases from V and 3 from J; bases not matched to a gene: 15. This CDR3 spans 18 amino acids. Germline V gives CDR1 SGHVS, CDR2 FQNEAQ. Here the CDR3 reads CASSSSGTGAPLRYEQYF. CDR3 nucleotides: TGTGCCAGCAGCTCCTCGGGGACAGGGGCCCCACTGCGCTACGAGCAGTACTTC.

The chain links TRBV5-4 to TRBJ1-6; TRBD1 matches at 10 bases. Germline V gene sequence: CDR1 SGHNT, CDR2 YYREEE (reference sequence). The CDR3 runs to 16 residues. V gave up 3 bases and J gave up 7 bases; unmatched junction bases: 7. Here the CDR3 reads CASSSPGQGTNSPLHF. CDR3 nucleotide sequence: TGTGCCAGCAGCTCCCCGGGACAGGGGACGAATTCACCCCTCCACTTT.

The chain links TRBV5-4 to TRBJ1-1, with D perhaps TRBD1 (5 bases). Germline CDR1 reads SGHNT; CDR2 reads YYREEE (reference sequence). The V end was cut by 6 bases, the J end by 1 base, with 13 bases between. This CDR3 region has 14 residues. CDR3: CASKQSTANTEAFF. Here the CDR3 DNA reads TGTGCCAGCAAACAATCGACAGCGAACACTGAAGCTTTCTTT.

The rearrangement uses TRBV4-3 and TRBJ2-1, with 7 nucleotides matching TRBD2. The CDR3 has 14 amino acids. Germline trimming cut 4 bases from V and 8 bases from J; bases unmatched to any gene: 8. Germline CDR1 reads LGHNA; CDR2 reads YSLEER. CDR3 protein: CASSLRGERDEQFF. Here the CDR3 DNA reads TGCGCCAGCAGCCTTCGGGGGGAGCGGGATGAGCAGTTCTTC.